The 23 T cell receptor beta chains reported below all come from one sample, sequenced in a study of OX40 agonist ivuxolimab in advanced cancers. The protocol was immunoSEQ multiplex PCR, while the TCRdb copy is restricted to in-frame clones and leaves out a portion. In the table there are under 70,000 clones, 85% to 90% of which are singletons. The sequencing used CD4+ or CD8+ T cells sorted from blood, collected in a trial of the OX40 agonist ivuxolimab. All receptors derive from an adult with an advanced solid tumor such as melanoma, head and neck, liver or kidney cancer.

This clone was seen only once. The CDR3 DNA follows: TGTGCCAGCAGCCGCGGAGGCACAGATACGCAGTATTTT. This encodes CASSRGGTDTQYF. The chain uses TRBV11-2 and TRBJ2-3; D remains ambiguous. V lost 5 bases and J lost 1, with 7 bases in between. This CDR3 has 13 residues. Germline CDR1 and CDR2: SGHAT and FQNNGV.

The rearrangement uses TRBV7-9 and TRBJ1-1, with no clear D. CDR3 size: 11 residues. CDR1 and CDR2 (germline): SEHNR, FQNEAQ (reference sequence). V was trimmed by 1 base and J by 11 bases, leaving 8 bases between them. DNA of the CDR3: TGTGCCAGCAGCTTAGGGTTGGGGGCTTTCTTT. This sequence encodes CASSLGLGAFF.

This chain connects TRBV27 to TRBJ2-3; TRBD2 agrees at 12 bases. The V and J ends lost 4 bases and 3 bases, in that order; junction bases with no gene match: 8. Per the germline V gene, CDR1 is MNHEY and CDR2 is SMNVEV (reference sequence). The CDR3 is 17 amino acids. In DNA, the CDR3 is TGTGCCAGCAGTTCATTAAGGACTAGCGGGGCGACAGATACGCAGTATTTT. This codes for CASSSLRTSGATDTQYF.

This clone was counted a few times. V and J are TRBV27 and TRBJ2-7; 7 bases match TRBD1. Germline assignment: CDR1 MNHEY and CDR2 SMNVEV (reference sequence). The junction had 4 bases not matched to a gene; V was cut back by 3 bases and J by 2 bases. The CDR3 is 14 amino acids. CDR3 coding DNA: TGTGCCAGCAGTTTCGGACAGGCGGCCTACGAGCAGTACTTC. Translating gives CASSFGQAAYEQYF.

The CDR3 DNA reads TGTGCCAGCAGCCCGAAGGGGCATTACGAGCAGTACTTC. It translates to CASSPKGHYEQYF. The genes are TRBV14 and TRBJ2-7, with D possibly matching TRBD1 (5 bases). V lost 4 bases to trimming and J lost 4 bases, with 11 bases between them. The CDR3 runs 13 residues. Germline CDR1 and CDR2: SGHDN and FVKESK.

V usage is TRBV6-5 and J usage is TRBJ1-2; weak D call: TRBD1 (5 bases). V gave up 4 bases and J gave up 4 bases, with 10 bases separating them. Germline CDR1 is MNHEY and CDR2 is SVGAGI. There are 13 residues in the CDR3. The chain's CDR3 is CASSFSGLYGYTF. The DNA of the CDR3 is TGTGCCAGCAGTTTTTCGGGACTCTATGGCTACACCTTC.

J is TRBJ2-7 and V is TRBV19; D uncertain. The CDR3 is made up of 15 amino acids. The germline V gene has CDR1 LNHDA and CDR2 SQIVND (reference sequence). Trimming cost V 5 bases and J 0 bases, with 14 bases left between them. The CDR3 DNA sequence: TGTGCCAGTAGTGCCGACAAGCGCCTCTCCTACGAGCAGTACTTC. It is translated as CASSADKRLSYEQYF.

V is TRBV9 and J is TRBJ2-1, with D unresolved. The CDR3 extends over 13 amino acids. Trimming removed 3 bases at V and 4 bases at J, with 8 bases between. Germline CDR1 is SGDLS and CDR2 is YYNGEE. The CDR3 reads CASSAYIYNEQFF. The CDR3 bases are TGTGCCAGCAGCGCGTACATATACAATGAGCAGTTCTTC.

This clone has only one observation. V gene TRBV5-4 combines with J gene TRBJ2-1; 9 bases are a match to TRBD2. The CDR3 length is 15 residues. CDR1 and CDR2 from the germline V gene are SGHNT and YYREEE (reference sequence). J gave up 5 bases and V 4 bases, and 7 bases lay outside the gene matches. DNA of the CDR3: TGTGCCAGCAGCCGGTCGGGCGGGGGGGACAATGAGCAGTTCTTC. As protein: CASSRSGGGDNEQFF.

This chain connects TRBV5-5 to TRBJ1-2; TRBD1 might be the D (5 bases). V was clipped by 0 bases and J by 3 bases, with 12 bases between them. The CDR3 has 15 residues. Germline V gene data show CDR1 as SGHKS and CDR2 as YYEKEE (reference sequence). CDR3 sequence (DNA): TGTGCCAGCAGCTTGGCCAGGGTGTCGGACTATGGCTACACCTTC. Its translation: CASSLARVSDYGYTF.

This rearrangement joins TRBV28 to TRBJ2-7; 9 bases are shared with TRBD1. CDR3 length: 13 amino acids. Germline CDR1 and CDR2: MDHEN and SYDVKM. V was clipped by 2 bases and J by 6 bases; unmatched bases: 2. This CDR3 reads CASSLRTGAEQYF. CDR3 nucleotide sequence: TGTGCCAGCAGTTTACGGACAGGGGCCGAGCAGTACTTC.

V and J are TRBV29-1 and TRBJ1-5; tentative D call: TRBD1 (5 bases). Trimming shortened V by 6 bases and J by 0 bases, and 9 bases separated the two germline ends. Germline V lookup: CDR1 SQVTM, CDR2 ANQGSEA. The length of the CDR3 is 13 residues. The CDR3 DNA sequence: TGCAGCGTCCAGGGCTATAGCAATCAGCCCCAGCATTTT. It is translated as CSVQGYSNQPQHF.

Only one count was recorded for this clone. The chain uses TRBV28 and TRBJ1-1; D perhaps matches TRBD1 (5 bases). V shed 5 bases and J shed 3 bases, with 19 bases lying between them. CDR1 is MDHEN and CDR2 is SYDVKM in the germline V gene. This CDR3 is built from 16 residues. The chain's CDR3 is CASSPQEGREDTEAFF. CDR3 nucleotide sequence: TGTGCCAGCAGTCCCCAGGAGGGCAGGGAGGACACTGAAGCTTTCTTT.

The J gene is TRBJ2-5, the V gene TRBV9; weak D call: TRBD1 (5 bases). Trimming shortened V by 2 bases and J by 3 bases, and 14 bases separated the two germline ends. The germline gives CDR1 SGDLS, CDR2 YYNGEE. The CDR3 is 15 amino acids. As DNA, the CDR3 is TGTGCCAGCAGCGTGATAGGTCAGGGCAAAGAGACCCAGTACTTC. Translating it yields CASSVIGQGKETQYF.

This clone was observed once. The CDR3 DNA reads TGCGCCAGCAGCCAAGATCTGAAGGGACCCAGTCTGTTCTTC. It translates to CASSQDLKGPSLFF. V usage is TRBV4-3 and J usage is TRBJ2-1, with D possibly being TRBD1 or TRBD2 (5 bases each). The CDR3 is 14 amino acids. Trimming took 0 bases from V and 15 from J, leaving 18 bases between them. From germline, CDR1 is LGHNA and CDR2 YSLEER.

The gene calls are TRBV4-1 and TRBJ2-7; TRBD2 matches 7 bases. The J segment lost 2 bases and the V segment lost 2 bases, leaving 3 bases of the junction unmatched. The CDR3 has 14 amino acids. CDR1 and CDR2 (germline): MGHRA, YSYEKL. CDR3 in amino acids: CASSQRGEAYEQYF. In DNA form, the CDR3 reads TGCGCCAGCAGCCAACGGGGGGAGGCCTACGAGCAGTACTTC.

The rearrangement joins TRBV4-1 to TRBJ2-7; D ambiguous. This CDR3 has 13 residues. V lost 1 base, J lost 6 bases, and 10 bases lay in between. From germline, CDR1 is MGHRA and CDR2 YSYEKL. Here the CDR3 reads CASSQVVGLEQYF. The DNA of the CDR3 is TGCGCCAGCAGCCAAGTGGTGGGTCTCGAGCAGTACTTC.

The chain employs TRBV5-1 and TRBJ2-1; D ambiguous. The CDR3 spans 12 residues. CDR1 and CDR2 from the germline V gene are SGHRS and YFSETQ. Trimming shortened V by 0 bases and J by 9 bases, and 7 bases separated the two germline ends. The chain's CDR3 is CASSLDWGEQFF. In DNA form, the CDR3 reads TGCGCCAGCAGCTTGGACTGGGGTGAGCAGTTCTTC.

V gene TRBV4-3 combines with J gene TRBJ1-2; the D is unclear. CDR1 is LGHNA and CDR2 is YSLEER in the germline V gene. The V gene lost 4 bases and the J gene lost 4 bases, with 19 bases spanning the gap. This CDR3 has 16 residues. CDR3: CASSRGFTDGFYGYTF. The CDR3 nucleotides read TGCGCCAGCAGCCGAGGATTTACGGACGGGTTCTATGGCTACACCTTC.

The V gene is TRBV19, the J gene TRBJ1-1; no firm D call. CDR1 is LNHDA, CDR2 SQIVND, per germline (reference sequence). Trimming pared 6 bases from V and 0 bases from J, leaving 2 bases between. The CDR3 contains 11 residues. The CDR3 DNA sequence: TGTGCCAGTAGGCTGAACACTGAAGCTTTCTTT. It is translated as CASRLNTEAFF.

J is TRBJ1-5 and V is TRBV30; D gene uncertain. CDR1 is GTSNPN and CDR2 is SVGIG in the germline V gene (reference sequence). This CDR3 comprises 13 residues. Between the trimmed V and J ends, which lost 2 bases and 11 bases, there was a span of 16 bases. CDR3 region: CAWSFLAGSAQHF. CDR3 sequence (DNA): TGTGCCTGGAGTTTCCTCGCCGGATCAGCCCAGCATTTT.

The J gene is TRBJ2-3, the V gene TRBV19; 8 nucleotides match TRBD1. CDR1 and CDR2 (germline): LNHDA, SQIVND (reference sequence). CDR3 length: 14 amino acids. The trim removed 7 bases at V and 3 bases at J, leaving 6 bases unmatched. CDR3 sequence: CASTRQGLTDTQYF. In nucleotides, the CDR3 is TGTGCCAGTACCCGACAGGGGTTGACAGATACGCAGTATTTT.

The chain combines TRBV5-6 with TRBJ1-1; no reliable D call. This CDR3 spans 14 amino acids. The germline V gene encodes CDR1 SGHDT and CDR2 YYEEEE. V dropped 2 bases and J dropped 0 bases, with 8 bases sitting between them. The CDR3 sequence is CASSFGPMNTEAFF. CDR3 in DNA: TGTGCCAGCAGCTTCGGGCCTATGAACACTGAAGCTTTCTTT.